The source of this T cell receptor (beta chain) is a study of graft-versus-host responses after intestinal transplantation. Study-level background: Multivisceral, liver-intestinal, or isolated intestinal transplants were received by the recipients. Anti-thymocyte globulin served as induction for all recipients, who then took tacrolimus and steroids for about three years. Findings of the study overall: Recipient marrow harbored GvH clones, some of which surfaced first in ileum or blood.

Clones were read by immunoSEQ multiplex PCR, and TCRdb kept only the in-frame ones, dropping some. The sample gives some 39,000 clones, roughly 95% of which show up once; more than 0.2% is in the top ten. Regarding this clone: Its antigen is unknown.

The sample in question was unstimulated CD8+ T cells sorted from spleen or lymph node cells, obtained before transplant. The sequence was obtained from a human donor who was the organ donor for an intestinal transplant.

CDR3 residues: CASTPNPGHFPYGYTF. Written as DNA, the CDR3 is TGTGCCAGCACTCCGAACCCGGGACATTTCCCTTATGGCTACACCTTC. This chain links TRBV7-9 with TRBJ1-2; the D gene is possibly TRBD1 (6 bases). The CDR3 extends over 16 amino acids. Trimming removed 7 bases at V and 5 bases at J, with 23 bases between. Germline values: CDR1 SEHNR, CDR2 FQNEAQ (reference sequence).